Each of the 5 T cell receptor beta chains below was sequenced from the same sample in a study of blood T cell repertoires in COVID-19. Data came from immunoSEQ multiplex PCR; TCRdb stores just in-frame clones and leaves some out. The sample yields 180,000 or so clones, approximately 86% seen once. The sequenced material came from peripheral blood. These receptor sequences come from a man between 18 and 35 years old with acute or convalescent COVID-19.

This clone showed up just a few times. The V and J genes are TRBV7-3 and TRBJ1-2; D is perhaps TRBD1 (5 bases). Germline-derived CDR1 and CDR2 are SGHTA and FQGTGA. V lost 3 bases and J 2 bases, leaving 10 bases between the germline ends. The CDR3 contains 14 residues. The CDR3 nucleotides read TGTGCCAGCAGCTTGGGGCGAACCAACTATGGCTACACCTTC. The encoded protein is CASSLGRTNYGYTF.

In this sample, this clone turned up once. This chain links TRBV6-1 with TRBJ2-7; tentative D call: TRBD1 (6 bases). This CDR3 region has 16 residues. Germline CDR1 MNHNS, CDR2 SASEGT. Trimming shortened V by 2 bases and J by 5 bases, and 19 bases separated the two germline ends. The CDR3 DNA is TGTGCCAGCAGTGAACTGACAGGCCTGTATAATGACGAGCAGTACTTC. This codes for CASSELTGLYNDEQYF.

CDR3 residues: CASSATSGGETQYF. In nucleotides, the CDR3 is TGTGCCAGCAGCGCGACTAGCGGGGGCGAGACCCAGTACTTC. The chain uses TRBV7-9 and TRBJ2-5; TRBD2 matches 12 bases. The V gene's germline CDR1 is SEHNR and CDR2 FQNEAQ (reference sequence). The CDR3 loop spans 14 amino acids. V shed 5 bases and J 5 bases; nucleotides not matched to a gene: 3.

The chain is built from TRBV25-1 and TRBJ2-5, with D perhaps TRBD1 (6 bases). The CDR3 runs to 16 residues. Germline lookup yields CDR1 MGHDK and CDR2 SYGVNS. Trimming removed 1 base from V and 5 bases from J, with 17 bases in between. CDR3 amino acids: CASSEWRRGNSETQYF. The CDR3 coding sequence is TGTGCCAGCAGTGAATGGAGAAGGGGGAACTCGGAGACCCAGTACTTC.

The J gene is TRBJ2-2, the V gene TRBV5-1; D not resolved. V shed 0 bases and J shed 0 bases, with 9 bases lying between them. The CDR3 loop spans 16 amino acids. Germline-derived CDR1 and CDR2 are SGHRS and YFSETQ. CDR3 nucleotide sequence: TGCGCCAGCAGCTTGGCAGAATACGCGAACACCGGGGAGCTGTTTTTT. Protein sequence: CASSLAEYANTGELFF.